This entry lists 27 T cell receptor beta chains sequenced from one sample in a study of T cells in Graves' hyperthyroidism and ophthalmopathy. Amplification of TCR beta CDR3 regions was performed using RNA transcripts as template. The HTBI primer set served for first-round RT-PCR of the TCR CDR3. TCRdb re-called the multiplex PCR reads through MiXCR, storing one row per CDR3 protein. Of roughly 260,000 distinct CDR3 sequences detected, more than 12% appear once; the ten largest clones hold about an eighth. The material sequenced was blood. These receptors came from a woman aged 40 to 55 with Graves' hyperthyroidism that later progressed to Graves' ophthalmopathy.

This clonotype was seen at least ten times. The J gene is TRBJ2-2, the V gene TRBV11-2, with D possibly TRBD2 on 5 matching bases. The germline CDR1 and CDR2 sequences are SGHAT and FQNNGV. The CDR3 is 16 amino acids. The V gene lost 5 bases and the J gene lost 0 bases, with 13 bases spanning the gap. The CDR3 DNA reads TGTGCCAGCAGCGTAAAGCGGATTCCGAACACCGGGGAGCTGTTTTTT. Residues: CASSVKRIPNTGELFF.

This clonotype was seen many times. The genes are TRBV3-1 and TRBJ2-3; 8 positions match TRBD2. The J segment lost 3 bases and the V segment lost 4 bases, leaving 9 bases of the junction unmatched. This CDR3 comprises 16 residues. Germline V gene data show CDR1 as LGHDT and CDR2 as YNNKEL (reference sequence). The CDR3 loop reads CASSLRSGSGTDTQYF. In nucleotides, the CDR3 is TGTGCCAGCAGCCTAAGAAGCGGGAGTGGGACAGATACGCAGTATTTT.

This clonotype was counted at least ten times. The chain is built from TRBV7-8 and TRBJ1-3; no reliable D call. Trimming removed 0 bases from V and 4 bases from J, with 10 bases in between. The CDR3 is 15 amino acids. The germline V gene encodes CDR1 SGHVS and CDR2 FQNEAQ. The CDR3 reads CASSLALARGNTIYF. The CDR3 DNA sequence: TGTGCCAGCAGCTTAGCTCTGGCCCGAGGAAACACCATATATTTT.

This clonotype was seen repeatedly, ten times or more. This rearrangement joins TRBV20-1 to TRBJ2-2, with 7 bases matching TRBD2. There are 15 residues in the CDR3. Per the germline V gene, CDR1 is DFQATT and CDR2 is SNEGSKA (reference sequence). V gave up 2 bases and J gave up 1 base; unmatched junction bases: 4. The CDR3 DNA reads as TGCAGTGCTAGAAAAGCGGGGTTGAACACCGGGGAGCTGTTTTTT. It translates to CSARKAGLNTGELFF.

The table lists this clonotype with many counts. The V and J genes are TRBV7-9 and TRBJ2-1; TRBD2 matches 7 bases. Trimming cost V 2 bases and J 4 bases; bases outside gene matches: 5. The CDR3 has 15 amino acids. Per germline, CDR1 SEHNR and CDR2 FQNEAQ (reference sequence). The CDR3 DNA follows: TGTGCCAGCAGCTTACCGGGACTACCATACAATGAGCAGTTCTTC. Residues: CASSLPGLPYNEQFF.

The CDR3 here is CASRQTGGQNNEQFF. In DNA form, the CDR3 reads TGTGCCAGCAGACAGACGGGGGGACAGAACAATGAGCAGTTCTTC. The rearrangement joins TRBV7-2 to TRBJ2-1; either TRBD1 or TRBD2 may supply D (7 bases each). Looked up from germline, CDR1 is SGHTA and CDR2 is FQGNSA. This CDR3 contains 15 residues. The V end was cut by 6 bases, the J end by 5 bases, with 17 bases between. Looking up the rest from reference TRBV7-2 and TRBJ2-1 gives the full variable domain: GAGVSQSPSNKVTEKGKDVELRCDPISGHTALYWYRQSLGQGLEFLIYFQGNSAPDKSGLPSDRFSAERTGGSVSTLTIQRTQQEDSAVYLCASRQTGGQNNEQFFGPGTRLTVL.

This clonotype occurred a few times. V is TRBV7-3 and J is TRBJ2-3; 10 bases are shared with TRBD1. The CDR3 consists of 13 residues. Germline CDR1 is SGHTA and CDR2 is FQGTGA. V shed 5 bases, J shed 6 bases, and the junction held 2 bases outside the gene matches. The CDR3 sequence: CASSRDRGDTQYF. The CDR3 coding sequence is TGTGCCAGCAGCAGGGACAGGGGTGATACGCAGTATTTT.

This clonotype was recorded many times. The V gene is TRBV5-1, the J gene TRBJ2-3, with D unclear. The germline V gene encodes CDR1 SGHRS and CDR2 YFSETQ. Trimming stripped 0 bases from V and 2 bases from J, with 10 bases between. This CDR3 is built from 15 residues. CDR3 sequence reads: CASSLVGLDTDTQYF. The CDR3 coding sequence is TGCGCCAGCAGCTTGGTAGGTCTCGACACAGATACGCAGTATTTT.

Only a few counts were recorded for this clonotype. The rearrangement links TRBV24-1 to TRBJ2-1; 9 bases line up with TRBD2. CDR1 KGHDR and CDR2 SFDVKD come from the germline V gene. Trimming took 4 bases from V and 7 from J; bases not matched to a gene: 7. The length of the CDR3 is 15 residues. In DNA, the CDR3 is TGTGCCACCAGTGAACCCTCTAGCGGGGTTAATGAGCAGTTCTTC. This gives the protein CATSEPSSGVNEQFF.

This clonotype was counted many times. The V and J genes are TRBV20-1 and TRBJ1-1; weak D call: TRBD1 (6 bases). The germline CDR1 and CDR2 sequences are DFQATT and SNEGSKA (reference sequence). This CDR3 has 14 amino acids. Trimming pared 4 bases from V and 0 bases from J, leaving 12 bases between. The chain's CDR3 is CSAKSGHLNTEAFF. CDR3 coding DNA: TGCAGTGCTAAGTCGGGACACCTGAACACTGAAGCTTTCTTT.

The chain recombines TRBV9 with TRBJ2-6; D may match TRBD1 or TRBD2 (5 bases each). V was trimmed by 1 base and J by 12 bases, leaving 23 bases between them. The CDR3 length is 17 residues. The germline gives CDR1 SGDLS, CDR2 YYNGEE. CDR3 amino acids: CASSVRPPDRAGSVLTF. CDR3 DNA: TGTGCCAGCAGCGTACGCCCACCCGACAGAGCAGGGAGCGTCCTGACTTTC.

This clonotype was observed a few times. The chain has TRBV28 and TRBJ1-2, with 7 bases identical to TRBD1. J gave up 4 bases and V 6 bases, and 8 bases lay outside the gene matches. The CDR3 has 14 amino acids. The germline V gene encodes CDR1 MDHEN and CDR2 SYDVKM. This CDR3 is CASSRAGDSYGYTF. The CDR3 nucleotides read TGTGCCAGCAGCCGTGCTGGGGACAGCTATGGCTACACCTTC.

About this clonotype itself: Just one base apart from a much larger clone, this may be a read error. CDR3 DNA: TGTGCCACCAGCAGGGCCGCCGAGACAGGTTGGGAAAAACTGTTTTTT. As protein: CATSRAAETGWEKLFF. The chain links TRBV15 to TRBJ1-4, with D perhaps matching TRBD1 (6 bases). The CDR3 runs 16 residues. Germline CDR1 LNHNV, CDR2 YYDKDF (reference sequence). The V end lost 3 bases, the J end lost 8 bases, and 19 bases lay between the germline ends.

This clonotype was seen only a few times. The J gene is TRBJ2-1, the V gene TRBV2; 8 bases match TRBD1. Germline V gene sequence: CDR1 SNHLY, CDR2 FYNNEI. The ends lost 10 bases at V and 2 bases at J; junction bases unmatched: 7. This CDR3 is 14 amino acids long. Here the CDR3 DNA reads TGTGCCACCAGCCGACAGGGGACCTACAATGAGCAGTTCTTC. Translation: CATSRQGTYNEQFF.

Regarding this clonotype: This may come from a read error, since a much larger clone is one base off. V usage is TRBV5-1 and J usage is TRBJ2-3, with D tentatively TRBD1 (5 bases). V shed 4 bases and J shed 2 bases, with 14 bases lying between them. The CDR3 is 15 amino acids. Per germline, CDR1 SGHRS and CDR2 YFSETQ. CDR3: CASSVRQTNTDTQYF. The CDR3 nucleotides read TGCGCCAGCAGCGTTCGACAGACGAACACAGATACGCAGTATTTT.

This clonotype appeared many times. The DNA of the CDR3 is TGTGCCAGCAGCCCTGTCGATGGAGAGACCCAGTACTTC. Translating gives CASSPVDGETQYF. The V gene is TRBV5-8, the J gene TRBJ2-5; D gene ambiguous. There are 13 residues in the CDR3. Germline V CDR1 and CDR2: SGHTS, YDEGEE. Trimming took 4 bases from V and 4 from J, leaving 11 bases between them.

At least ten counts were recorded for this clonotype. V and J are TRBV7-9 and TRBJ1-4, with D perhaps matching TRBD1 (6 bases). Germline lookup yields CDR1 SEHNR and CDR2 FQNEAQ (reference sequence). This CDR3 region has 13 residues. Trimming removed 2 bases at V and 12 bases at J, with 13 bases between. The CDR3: CASSLYTGTELFF. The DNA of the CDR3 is TGTGCCAGCAGCTTATATACAGGGACCGAACTGTTTTTT.

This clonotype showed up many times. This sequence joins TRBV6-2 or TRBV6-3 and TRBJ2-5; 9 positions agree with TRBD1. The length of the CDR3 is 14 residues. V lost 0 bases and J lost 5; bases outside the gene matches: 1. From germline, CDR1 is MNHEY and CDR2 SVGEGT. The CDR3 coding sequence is TGTGCCAGCAGTTACTCGGGGACAGGGGAGACCCAGTACTTC. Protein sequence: CASSYSGTGETQYF.

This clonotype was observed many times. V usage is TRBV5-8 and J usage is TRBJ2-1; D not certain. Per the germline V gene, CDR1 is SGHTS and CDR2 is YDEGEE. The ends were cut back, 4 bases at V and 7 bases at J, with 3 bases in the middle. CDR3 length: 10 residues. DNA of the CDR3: TGTGCCAGCAGCCCTAATGAGCAGTTCTTC. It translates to CASSPNEQFF.

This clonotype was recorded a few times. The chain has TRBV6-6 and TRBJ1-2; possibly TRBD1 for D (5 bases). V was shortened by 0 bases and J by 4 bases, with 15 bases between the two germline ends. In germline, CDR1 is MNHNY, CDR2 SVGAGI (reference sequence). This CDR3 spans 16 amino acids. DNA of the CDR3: TGTGCCAGCAGTTACTCCTATCTTGGGGGGACCTATGGCTACACCTTC. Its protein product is CASSYSYLGGTYGYTF.

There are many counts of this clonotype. This CDR3 reads CASSEPTTYEQYF. In DNA form, the CDR3 reads TGTGCCAGCAGCGAACCCACTACCTACGAGCAGTACTTC. The gene calls are TRBV11-1 and TRBJ2-7; D call uncertain. Trimming cost V 5 bases and J 2 bases, with 10 bases left between them. The CDR3 spans 13 residues. Per germline, CDR1 SGHAT and CDR2 FQDESV (reference sequence). The full variable domain, with the rest looked up from reference TRBV11-1 and TRBJ2-7, is EAEVAQSPRYKITEKSQAVAFWCDPISGHATLYWYRQILGQGPELLVQFQDESVVDDSQLPKDRFSAERLKGVDSTLKIQPAELGDSAMYLCASSEPTTYEQYFGPGTRLTVT.

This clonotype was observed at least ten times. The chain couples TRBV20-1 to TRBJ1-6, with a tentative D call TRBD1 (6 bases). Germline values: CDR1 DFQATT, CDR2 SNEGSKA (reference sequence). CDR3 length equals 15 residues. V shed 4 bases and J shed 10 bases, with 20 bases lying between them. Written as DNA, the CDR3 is TGCAGTGCTATGCCGATGACAGGAGAAAAATCACCCCTCCACTTT. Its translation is CSAMPMTGEKSPLHF.

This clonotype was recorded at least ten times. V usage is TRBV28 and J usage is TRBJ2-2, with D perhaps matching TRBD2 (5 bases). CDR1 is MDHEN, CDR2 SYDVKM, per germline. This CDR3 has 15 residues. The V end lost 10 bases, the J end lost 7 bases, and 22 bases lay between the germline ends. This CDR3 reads CATSPGLWGVGELFF. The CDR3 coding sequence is TGTGCCACCTCACCCGGACTGTGGGGTGTCGGGGAGCTGTTTTTT.

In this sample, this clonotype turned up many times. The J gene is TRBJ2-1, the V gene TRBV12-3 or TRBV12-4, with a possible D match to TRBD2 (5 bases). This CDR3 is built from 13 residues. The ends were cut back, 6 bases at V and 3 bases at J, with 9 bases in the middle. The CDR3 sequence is CASSPGFYNEQFF. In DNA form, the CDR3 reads TGTGCCAGCAGCCCGGGGTTCTACAATGAGCAGTTCTTC.

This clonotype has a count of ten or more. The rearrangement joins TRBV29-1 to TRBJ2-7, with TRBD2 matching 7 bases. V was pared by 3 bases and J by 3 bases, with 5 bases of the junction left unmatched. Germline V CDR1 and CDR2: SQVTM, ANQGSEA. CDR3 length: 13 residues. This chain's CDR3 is CSVDSREGYEQYF. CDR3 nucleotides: TGCAGCGTTGACTCTAGGGAGGGCTACGAGCAGTACTTC.

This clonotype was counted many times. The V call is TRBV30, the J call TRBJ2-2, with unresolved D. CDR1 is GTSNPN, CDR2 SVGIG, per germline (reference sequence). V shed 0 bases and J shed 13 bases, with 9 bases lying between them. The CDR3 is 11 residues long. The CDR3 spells CAWSVRSRLFF. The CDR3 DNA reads TGTGCCTGGAGTGTACGTAGTCGGCTGTTTTTT.

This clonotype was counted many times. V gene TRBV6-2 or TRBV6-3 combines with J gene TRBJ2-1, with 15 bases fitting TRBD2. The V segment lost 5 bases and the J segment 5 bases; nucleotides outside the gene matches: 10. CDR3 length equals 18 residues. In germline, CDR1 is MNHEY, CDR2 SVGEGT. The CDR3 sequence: CASSPQGLAGGIDNEQFF. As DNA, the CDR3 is TGTGCCAGCAGTCCTCAAGGACTAGCGGGAGGGATAGACAATGAGCAGTTCTTC.